These 9 T cell receptor beta chains originate from one sample sequenced in a study of cytomegalovirus exposure and HLA in healthy donors. Primers: 60 Vbeta forward and 13 Jbeta reverse. This table comes from immunoSEQ multiplex PCR, and its TCRdb copy is limited to in-frame clones, with some not included. The profile covers about 32,000 clones, with 65% to 90% appearing a single time and approximately 4% taken by the ten largest. Specimen: PBMCs. The source of these receptors is a young woman in good health and CMV-seronegative.

The V call is TRBV18, the J call TRBJ1-5; D is possibly TRBD1 (5 bases). This CDR3 has 14 amino acids. Germline V gives CDR1 KGHSH, CDR2 LQKENI. V was shortened by 2 bases and J by 6 bases, with 11 bases between the two germline ends. The CDR3 sequence is CASSPAGLSQPQHF. Written as DNA, the CDR3 is TGTGCCAGCTCACCAGCAGGGTTGAGTCAGCCCCAGCATTTT.

The chain combines TRBV4-1 with TRBJ2-5; 7 bases match TRBD2. The CDR3 loop spans 16 amino acids. Germline lookup yields CDR1 MGHRA and CDR2 YSYEKL. The ends lost 1 base at V and 0 bases at J; junction bases unmatched: 5. The DNA of the CDR3 is TGCGCCAGCAGCCAAGCTCTAGCGGCGAACCAAGAGACCCAGTACTTC. As protein: CASSQALAANQETQYF.

The chain joins TRBV5-4 to TRBJ2-7; 11 nucleotides line up with TRBD2. V shed 4 bases and J 6 bases; nucleotides not matched to a gene: 6. Per the germline V gene, CDR1 is SGHNT and CDR2 is YYREEE (reference sequence). The CDR3 covers 14 residues. CDR3 residues: CASSHSGGVSEQYF. DNA for the CDR3: TGTGCCAGCAGCCATAGCGGGGGGGTGAGCGAGCAGTACTTC.

The rearrangement uses TRBV28 and TRBJ1-2, with TRBD1 identical over 8 bases. J gave up 5 bases and V 3 bases, and 5 bases lay outside the gene matches. This CDR3 is built from 14 residues. Germline V gene sequence: CDR1 MDHEN, CDR2 SYDVKM. The CDR3 here is CASSLRQGAYGYTF. In DNA, the CDR3 is TGTGCCAGCAGTTTGAGGCAGGGGGCTTATGGCTACACCTTC.

This clone has a single count. This chain joins TRBV7-9 and TRBJ1-2; D is uncertain. Germline V gene data show CDR1 as SEHNR and CDR2 as FQNEAQ (reference sequence). V gave up 1 base and J gave up 5 bases, with 5 bases separating them. The CDR3 has 12 amino acids. The CDR3 reads CASSLEEYGYTF. The CDR3 bases are TGTGCCAGCAGCTTAGAAGAGTATGGCTACACCTTC.

As concerns this clone: One end of the junction fails to match germline, which may point to a read error. This chain uses TRBV2 with TRBJ1-5; 7 bases match TRBD1. This CDR3 is 15 amino acids long. Germline values: CDR1 SNHLY, CDR2 FYNNEI. Written as DNA, the CDR3 is TGTGCCAGCAGTGACGACAGGGTAGCCAGTCAGCCCCAGAATTTT. Its protein product is CASSDDRVASQPQNF.

This chain links TRBV18 with TRBJ2-2, with 10 positions matching TRBD1. V shed 1 base, J shed 3 bases, and the junction held 2 bases outside the gene matches. This CDR3 comprises 16 residues. Germline V CDR1 and CDR2: KGHSH, LQKENI. CDR3 region: CASSPLGTGDTGELFF. In nucleotides, the CDR3 is TGTGCCAGCTCACCACTCGGGACAGGGGACACCGGGGAGCTGTTTTTT.

The V and J genes are TRBV18 and TRBJ2-1; TRBD2 agrees at 9 bases. The CDR3 loop spans 15 amino acids. Trimming removed 3 bases from V and 3 bases from J; junction bases left unmatched: 3. Germline V gives CDR1 KGHSH, CDR2 LQKENI. In DNA form, the CDR3 reads TGTGCCAGCTCACCGGGACTAGCTAACTACAATGAGCAGTTCTTC. The encoded protein is CASSPGLANYNEQFF. The full variable domain, in which reference TRBV18 and TRBJ2-1 provide the parts outside the CDR3, is NAGVMQNPRHLVRRRGQEARLRCSPMKGHSHVYWYRQLPEEGLKFMVYLQKENIIDESGMPKERFSAEFPKEGPSILRIQQVVRGDSAAYFCASSPGLANYNEQFFGPGTRLTVL.

V is TRBV7-2 and J is TRBJ2-7; no definite D call. Germline lookup yields CDR1 SGHTA and CDR2 FQGNSA. The CDR3 spans 12 residues. The V end lost 5 bases, the J end lost 1 base, and 6 bases lay between the germline ends. CDR3 bases: TGTGCCAGCAGCCCGGAGTCCTACGAGCAGTACTTC. Its translation is CASSPESYEQYF.